These T cell receptor beta chains were read from a single sample in a study of shared clonotypes between healthy human individuals. The protocol was immunoSEQ multiplex PCR, while the TCRdb copy is restricted to in-frame clones and leaves out a portion. The sample yields about 2.3 million clones, about 90% seen once. Source material: naive CD4+ T cells from PBMCs. Every receptor here comes from a man between 18 and 29 years old in good health. Some clones in this sample may be carry-over from other donors' samples. Each CDR3 is given with its conserved first and last residue. The D gene is left open where the match is weak.

j_gene,d_gene,v_gene,CDR3nt,CDR3aa
TRBJ2-1,NA,TRBV7-2,TGTGCCAGCAGCCGGTACACAACTAGCCGCTCCTACAATGAGCAGTTCTTC,CASSRYTTSRSYNEQFF
TRBJ2-7,NA,TRBV27,TGTGCCAGCAGCCGTGCAGGGGTTCCGGAGGGTTCCGAGCAGTACTTC,CASSRAGVPEGSEQYF
TRBJ1-2,NA,TRBV28,TGTGCCAGCAGTTTCGCCCGTTATGGCTACACCTTC,CASSFARYGYTF
TRBJ2-3,TRBD1,TRBV27,TGTGCCAGCAGTTTAAACAGGGGGGATACGCAGTATTTT,CASSLNRGDTQYF
TRBJ1-6,TRBD1,TRBV6-6,TGTGCCAGCACCGAAGCACAGGGGGTAACCCCCCTCCACTTT,CASTEAQGVTPLHF
TRBJ2-3,TRBD1,TRBV15,TGTGCCACCAGCTTCGGACAGGGGGCAATAGATACGCAGTATTTT,CATSFGQGAIDTQYF
TRBJ2-7,NA,TRBV5-1,TGCGCCAGCAGCTTGGTAGGTCAGGGGATTCTCTACGAGCAGTACTTC,CASSLVGQGILYEQYF
TRBJ2-1,NA,TRBV4-2,TGTGCCAGCAGCCAAGATCCGGGACGGGTGCGCAATGAGCAGTTCTTC,CASSQDPGRVRNEQFF
TRBJ2-7,NA,TRBV11-2,TGTGCCAGCAGCTTAGATACAGGAGAAATACGAGAGCAGTACTTC,CASSLDTGEIREQYF
TRBJ2-7,TRBD2,TRBV7-9,TGTGCCAGCAGCCCCCGGGGCGGGGGGGTGAACGAGCAGTACTTC,CASSPRGGGVNEQYF
TRBJ2-1,NA,TRBV30,TGTGCCTGGAGTGGGGAGACTGGGCCGAGAAATGAGCAGTTCTTC,CAWSGETGPRNEQFF
TRBJ1-1,NA,TRBV6-6,TGTGCCAGCAGTTTCGTGGCTGAAGCTTTCTTT,CASSFVAEAFF
TRBJ2-1,TRBD2,TRBV5-1,TGCGCCAGCAGCTTATTGTCGGGAGGAGGCAATGAGCAGTTCTTC,CASSLLSGGGNEQFF
TRBJ2-3,TRBD1,TRBV28,TGTGCCAGGTCGGGGACAGGGGTTCCAGATACGCAGTATTTT,CARSGTGVPDTQYF
TRBJ1-1,NA,TRBV2,TGTGCCAGCAGGGGGGGACGGGAGAACACTGAAGCTTTCTTT,CASRGGRENTEAFF
TRBJ2-5,TRBD2,TRBV10-3,TGTGCCATCAGTGAACCACGAGGGCTAGCGGATAAAGAGACCCAGTACTTC,CAISEPRGLADKETQYF
TRBJ1-3,TRBD1,TRBV5-1,TGCGCCAGATCCACCGACAGGGAACTCTCTGGAAACACCATATATTTT,CARSTDRELSGNTIYF
TRBJ1-2,NA,TRBV7-8,TGTGCCAGCAGCGACCAGGGACGGAGTGGCTACACCTTC,CASSDQGRSGYTF
TRBJ2-5,NA,TRBV11-1,TGTGCCAGCAGCCGCTTGAGGCAGAACCAAGAGACCCAGTACTTC,CASSRLRQNQETQYF
TRBJ1-2,NA,TRBV5-5,TGTGCCAGCAGCAACCGTCGAGGGGGTGCTGGCTATGGCTACACCTTC,CASSNRRGGAGYGYTF
TRBJ2-7,TRBD2,TRBV6-5,TGTGCCACCCTTGATGGGGGGAGCGGGAGCTACGAGCAGTACTTC,CATLDGGSGSYEQYF
TRBJ2-1,NA,TRBV5-6,TGTGCCAGCAGCCCTGACAATGAGCAGTTCTTC,CASSPDNEQFF
TRBJ2-7,NA,TRBV6-6,TGTGCCAGCAGTTACTCTCCGGGACCCGGACTGTACGAGCAGTACTTC,CASSYSPGPGLYEQYF
TRBJ2-6,TRBD2,TRBV2,TGTGCCAGCAGGTTGGGACTAGCGGGGACCTCTGGGGCCAACGTCCTGACTTTC,CASRLGLAGTSGANVLTF